This paragraph reports one TCR beta chain. The antigen is undetermined. This entry is derived from a study of T-cell reconstitution after alpha-beta-depleted transplantation in children. Broader study findings: By one year post-transplant, T-cell counts and diversity largely arose from T cells that were newly produced.

The germline CDR1 and CDR2 sequences are MNHEY and SMNVEV (reference sequence). V was clipped by 3 bases and J by 0 bases, with 5 bases between them. The CDR3 is 13 amino acids. A TCRbeta library incorporating unique molecular identifiers was prepared. TCRdb independently ran MiXCR on the PCR reads; one entry per CDR3 protein. The repertoire holds some 87,000 distinct CDR3 sequences, with roughly a sixth as singletons. This clonotype was sampled from a male patient aged 2 to 9 who had a stem cell transplant for acute lymphoblastic leukemia, so the T cells may come from the graft donor. Sequenced material: PBMCs, mostly from graft donor cells, taken 180 days after TCRalphabeta/CD19-depleted stem cell transplant. V and J are TRBV27 and TRBJ1-2, with D hard to call. CDR3 DNA: TGTGCCAGCAGTTTTCAAACTAACTATGGCTACACCTTC. This sequence encodes CASSFQTNYGYTF.